One and the same sample provided the 31 T cell receptor beta chains below, sequenced in a study of T cell clonotyping in hematopoietic cell transplantation. Assay used: immunoSEQ multiplex PCR; TCRdb lists only in-frame clones, some missing. This table has 7,000 or so clones, 37% appearing once. The starting material was peripheral blood mononuclear cells, obtained 30 days after allogeneic stem cell transplant. The source is a female patient between 55 and 75 years old who had an allogeneic stem cell transplant, so the T cells may come from the graft donor. Some clones in this sample may be carry-over from other donors' samples.

The J gene is TRBJ1-2, the V gene TRBV6-6, with a tentative D call TRBD1 (6 bases). Germline CDR1 and CDR2: MNHNY and SVGAGI (reference sequence). This CDR3 spans 14 amino acids. V was pared by 6 bases and J by 8 bases, with 19 bases between. CDR3 in amino acids: CASSQGGGLRGYTF. The CDR3 DNA reads as TGTGCCAGCAGCCAGGGCGGGGGGCTAAGGGGCTACACCTTC.

The chain carries TRBV7-2 and TRBJ2-7, with no clear D. V lost 0 bases and J lost 6, with 12 bases in between. Germline CDR1 and CDR2: SGHTA and FQGNSA. This CDR3 region has 14 residues. The CDR3 here is CASSLAPVTFEQYF. The CDR3 DNA sequence: TGTGCCAGCAGCTTAGCGCCGGTAACCTTCGAGCAGTACTTC.

The chain is built from TRBV5-1 and TRBJ2-3; 12 nucleotides match TRBD2. J was trimmed by 5 bases and V by 2 bases; bases with no gene match: 9. Per germline, CDR1 SGHRS and CDR2 YFSETQ. The CDR3 length is 17 residues. The CDR3 bases are TGCGCCAGCAGCTTTGAGACTAGCGGGAGACCAGGAGATACGCAGTATTTT. This gives the protein CASSFETSGRPGDTQYF.

The chain employs TRBV29-1 and TRBJ2-5; 7 bases line up with TRBD1. The V gene end was trimmed by 6 bases and the J gene end by 5 bases; junction bases not matched to a gene: 9. Per germline, CDR1 SQVTM and CDR2 ANQGSEA. CDR3 length equals 13 residues. In DNA, the CDR3 is TGCAGCGTGGGGACAAACAGGGGCGAGACCCAGTACTTC. Its protein is CSVGTNRGETQYF.

The chain is built from TRBV5-6 and TRBJ2-1, with D tentatively TRBD2 (6 bases). Deletions cut 1 base from V and 3 bases from J, with 14 bases between. CDR3 length: 16 amino acids. Germline assignment: CDR1 SGHDT and CDR2 YYEEEE. The CDR3 sequence is CASSLWGQGGYNEQFF. CDR3 bases: TGTGCCAGCAGCTTGTGGGGTCAGGGAGGCTACAATGAGCAGTTCTTC.

This clone was observed a few times. The gene calls are TRBV4-3 and TRBJ1-2, with 10 bases that match TRBD1. This CDR3 comprises 16 residues. V lost 0 bases, J lost 1 base, and 2 bases stayed unmatched. Looked up from germline, CDR1 is LGHNA and CDR2 is YSLEER. The CDR3: CASSQDGTGVNYGYTF. The CDR3 DNA follows: TGCGCCAGCAGCCAAGATGGGACAGGGGTTAACTATGGCTACACCTTC.

This clone ranks as medium-sized. The J gene is TRBJ2-5, the V gene TRBV7-2; TRBD1 aligns across 7 bases. V was clipped by 1 base and J by 6 bases; unmatched bases: 5. Germline lookup yields CDR1 SGHTA and CDR2 FQGNSA. The CDR3 has 14 amino acids. The CDR3 nucleotides read TGTGCCAGCAGCTTAGAAGGGGGCGCGAAGACCCAGTACTTC. Translated: CASSLEGGAKTQYF.

This clone has just a few counts. Compared with germline, one end of the junction differs, possibly owing to a read error. The chain carries TRBV6-5 and TRBJ2-1, with D uncertain. The CDR3 runs to 12 residues. CDR1 is MNHEY and CDR2 is SVGAGI in the germline V gene. Written as DNA, the CDR3 is TGTGCCAGCAGTTACTCCGACAATGAGCAGTTCTTC. It is translated as CASSYSDNEQFF.

The V and J genes are TRBV25-1 and TRBJ2-7; D gene uncertain. The CDR3 is 11 amino acids. V lost 3 bases to trimming and J lost 1 base, with 1 base between them. Germline V gene data show CDR1 as MGHDK and CDR2 as SYGVNS. For the CDR3, the DNA is TGTGCCAGCAGTGAGTCCTACGAGCAGTACTTC. It translates to CASSESYEQYF.

This clone was detected a few times. This sequence joins TRBV4-2 and TRBJ1-6; perhaps TRBD1 as D (6 bases). Germline lookup yields CDR1 LGHNA and CDR2 YNFKEQ. Between the trimmed V and J ends, which lost 0 bases and 7 bases, there was a span of 7 bases. The CDR3 contains 14 residues. In DNA, the CDR3 is TGTGCCAGCAGCCAAGATGGGGGCAATTCACCCCTCCACTTT. Translation: CASSQDGGNSPLHF.

In this sample, this clone turned up a few times. V is TRBV30 and J is TRBJ2-3; D gene uncertain. This CDR3 has 13 amino acids. Per germline, CDR1 GTSNPN and CDR2 SVGIG (reference sequence). V lost 3 bases and J lost 0, with 7 bases in between. CDR3 bases: TGTGCCTGGAGGAGTCCTAGCACAGATACGCAGTATTTT. This codes for CAWRSPSTDTQYF.

This clone was picked up a small number of times. One junction end does not reproduce the germline sequence, and a read error may be involved. The chain employs TRBV25-1 and TRBJ2-2; tentatively, D is TRBD2 (6 bases). The CDR3 spans 13 residues. The germline CDR1 and CDR2 sequences are MGHDK and SYGVNS. CDR3 DNA sequence: TGCGCCAGCAGTGACCGGGGGTCCGGGGAGCTGTTTTTT. Residues: CASSDRGSGELFF.

This rearrangement joins TRBV30 to TRBJ1-5; D is unresolved. V was cut by 0 bases and J by 3 bases, with 6 bases left in between. The CDR3 totals 13 residues. The germline V gene encodes CDR1 GTSNPN and CDR2 SVGIG (reference sequence). CDR3 DNA: TGTGCCTGGAGTGTACAGCTCAATCAGCCCCAGCATTTT. Protein sequence: CAWSVQLNQPQHF. The full variable domain, its missing parts supplied by reference TRBV30 and TRBJ1-5, is SQTIHQWPATLVQPVGSPLSLECTVEGTSNPNLYWYRQAAGRGLQLLFYSVGIGQISSEVPQNLSASRPQDRQFILSSKKLLLSDSGFYLCAWSVQLNQPQHFGDGTRLSIL.

The V and J genes are TRBV30 and TRBJ1-3; unclear D gene. Germline CDR1 and CDR2: GTSNPN and SVGIG (reference sequence). V was trimmed by 3 bases and J by 4 bases, leaving 4 bases between them. This CDR3 spans 11 amino acids. CDR3 region: CAWRWGNTIYF. The CDR3 bases are TGTGCCTGGAGGTGGGGAAACACCATATATTTT. The whole variable domain, remainder taken from reference TRBV30 and TRBJ1-3, is SQTIHQWPATLVQPVGSPLSLECTVEGTSNPNLYWYRQAAGRGLQLLFYSVGIGQISSEVPQNLSASRPQDRQFILSSKKLLLSDSGFYLCAWRWGNTIYFGEGSWLTVV.

V is TRBV5-6 and J is TRBJ2-7; 7 bases fit TRBD1. The germline gives CDR1 SGHDT, CDR2 YYEEEE. The CDR3 contains 14 residues. V was clipped by 4 bases and J by 1 base; unmatched bases: 5. CDR3 region: CASSLPGQSYEQYF. The DNA of the CDR3 is TGTGCCAGCAGCCTCCCGGGACAGTCCTACGAGCAGTACTTC.

Concerning this clone itself: One end of the junction varies from germline; a read error may be responsible. This chain connects TRBV30 to TRBJ1-2; the D is unclear. Germline values: CDR1 GTSNPN, CDR2 SVGIG (reference sequence). The CDR3 extends over 12 amino acids. The CDR3 DNA reads TGTGCCTGGGGTGTACCCGGGCCCCGCTGCACCTTC. The encoded protein is CAWGVPGPRCTF.

The chain recombines TRBV4-3 with TRBJ2-7, with D perhaps being TRBD1 or TRBD2 (7 bases each). V was trimmed by 1 base and J by 9 bases, leaving 16 bases between them. Per the germline V gene, CDR1 is LGHNA and CDR2 is YSLEER. The length of the CDR3 is 14 residues. The CDR3 DNA reads TGCGCCAGCAGCCAAGGGCAGGGGGGGTGGGTGCAGTACTTC. Its protein is CASSQGQGGWVQYF.

This clone is medium-sized. V is TRBV5-6 and J is TRBJ2-7; no definite D call. Trimming removed 0 bases at V and 4 bases at J, with 2 bases between. This CDR3 has 11 residues. Germline V gene sequence: CDR1 SGHDT, CDR2 YYEEEE. CDR3 residues: CASSLGYEQYF. The CDR3 coding sequence is TGTGCCAGCAGCTTGGGGTACGAGCAGTACTTC.

In DNA, the CDR3 is TGTGCCAGCAGTGACGGTCCAAGGATCATCGTCGACGAGACCCAGTACTTC. Translating gives CASSDGPRIIVDETQYF. The V gene is TRBV6-1, the J gene TRBJ2-5; D remains unclear. In germline, CDR1 is MNHNS, CDR2 SASEGT. The CDR3 runs 17 residues. V was cut by 3 bases and J by 5 bases, with 22 bases left in between.

This clone has just a few counts. The chain links TRBV5-8 to TRBJ2-7; 12 nucleotides match TRBD2. This CDR3 comprises 15 residues. With 3 bases clipped from V and 7 bases from J, the junction kept 8 bases outside the gene matches. In germline, CDR1 is SGHTS, CDR2 YDEGEE. The DNA of the CDR3 is TGTGCCAGCAGCTCCGGGACTAGCGGGTGGTTTGAGCAGTACTTC. Translating it yields CASSSGTSGWFEQYF. The variable domain in full, with the rest retrieved from reference TRBV5-8 and TRBJ2-7, is EAGVTQSPTHLIKTRGQQATLRCSPISGHTSVYWYQQALGLGLQFLLWYDEGEERNRGNFPPRFSGRQFPNYSSELNVNALELEDSALYLCASSSGTSGWFEQYFGPGTRLTVT.

This chain joins TRBV6-5 and TRBJ1-5; TRBD1 is a possible D gene (5 bases). Germline assignment: CDR1 MNHEY and CDR2 SVGAGI. The V gene lost 8 bases and the J gene lost 4 bases, with 12 bases spanning the gap. The CDR3 sequence is 13 residues long. The CDR3 sequence: CASHGEGNQPQHF. The CDR3 bases are TGTGCCAGCCATGGGGAGGGGAATCAGCCCCAGCATTTT.

The V gene is TRBV28, the J gene TRBJ2-5, with no clear D. Trimming pared 2 bases from V and 1 base from J, leaving 2 bases between. This CDR3 region has 12 residues. CDR1 and CDR2 (germline): MDHEN, SYDVKM. The CDR3 protein is CASSLSQETQYF. Here the CDR3 DNA reads TGTGCCAGCAGTTTAAGCCAAGAGACCCAGTACTTC.

This chain links TRBV25-1 with TRBJ2-5; D remains ambiguous. The CDR3 has 12 amino acids. CDR1 is MGHDK, CDR2 SYGVNS, per germline. Trimming stripped 4 bases from V and 4 bases from J, with 7 bases between. This CDR3 is CASSVYGETQYF. The CDR3 DNA reads as TGTGCCAGCAGTGTGTACGGAGAGACCCAGTACTTC. Together with reference TRBV25-1 and TRBJ2-5, the CDR3 gives the full variable domain: EADIYQTPRYLVIGTGKKITLECSQTMGHDKMYWYQQDPGMELHLIHYSYGVNSTEKGDLSSESTVSRIRTEHFPLTLESARPSHTSQYLCASSVYGETQYFGPGTRLLVL.

The chain's CDR3 is CAWSGRSDGTEAFF. The CDR3 DNA reads TGTGCCTGGAGTGGAAGGTCGGATGGGACTGAAGCTTTCTTT. The chain joins TRBV30 to TRBJ1-1; D is uncertain. V lost 1 base and J 5 bases, leaving 14 bases between the germline ends. Per germline, CDR1 GTSNPN and CDR2 SVGIG (reference sequence). This CDR3 has 14 residues.

Only a few counts were recorded for this clone. This chain links TRBV6-5 with TRBJ2-4; 11 bases agree with TRBD2. CDR1 is MNHEY, CDR2 SVGAGI, per germline. CDR3 size: 14 residues. V was pared by 6 bases and J by 7 bases, with 5 bases of the junction left unmatched. The CDR3 reads CASRPGLAANIQYF. CDR3 DNA: TGTGCCAGCAGACCGGGACTAGCGGCCAACATTCAGTACTTC.

In this sample, this clone is medium-sized. This chain links TRBV28 with TRBJ1-3, with D perhaps TRBD1 (6 bases). This CDR3 region has 14 residues. V was clipped by 7 bases and J by 1 base, with 11 bases between them. Germline CDR1 is MDHEN and CDR2 is SYDVKM. CDR3 DNA: TGTGCCAGCACCCTAGGGGGGTCTGGAAACACCATATATTTT. As protein: CASTLGGSGNTIYF. Full variable domain (rest looked up from reference TRBV28 and TRBJ1-3): DVKVTQSSRYLVKRTGEKVFLECVQDMDHENMFWYRQDPGLGLRLIYFSYDVKMKEKGDIPEGYSVSREKKERFSLILESASTNQTSMYLCASTLGGSGNTIYFGEGSWLTVV.

The chain couples TRBV5-6 to TRBJ2-1; 9 bases agree with TRBD2. The V gene end was trimmed by 4 bases and the J gene end by 10 bases; junction bases not matched to a gene: 3. CDR1 and CDR2 (germline): SGHDT, YYEEEE. The CDR3 contains 12 residues. The chain's CDR3 is CASSPGLAEQFF. CDR3 nucleotides: TGTGCCAGCAGCCCCGGACTAGCGGAGCAGTTCTTC. The whole variable domain, filled in from reference TRBV5-6 and TRBJ2-1, reads DAGVTQSPTHLIKTRGQQVTLRCSPKSGHDTVSWYQQALGQGPQFIFQYYEEEERQRGNFPDRFSGHQFPNYSSELNVNALLLGDSALYLCASSPGLAEQFFGPGTRLTVL.

This clone occurred a few times. The J gene is TRBJ1-1, the V gene TRBV29-1; D may be TRBD1 (5 bases). V was shortened by 2 bases and J by 4 bases, with 8 bases between the two germline ends. The CDR3 totals 12 residues. CDR1 is SQVTM and CDR2 is ANQGSEA in the germline V gene. The CDR3 reads CSVEQGGTEAFF. DNA of the CDR3: TGCAGCGTTGAACAGGGTGGCACTGAAGCTTTCTTT. Full variable domain (rest looked up from reference TRBV29-1 and TRBJ1-1): SAVISQKPSRDICQRGTSLTIQCQVDSQVTMMFWYRQQPGQSLTLIATANQGSEATYESGFVIDKFPISRPNLTFSTLTVSNMSPEDSSIYLCSVEQGGTEAFFGQGTRLTVV.

This clone was observed a handful of times. The chain combines TRBV6-1 with TRBJ2-1; 13 bases align to TRBD2. CDR1 is MNHNS and CDR2 is SASEGT in the germline V gene. Trimming took 4 bases from V and 0 from J; bases not matched to a gene: 3. CDR3 length equals 17 residues. CDR3 amino acids: CASSGGLAGASYNEQFF. CDR3 DNA: TGTGCCAGCAGTGGTGGACTAGCGGGAGCCTCCTACAATGAGCAGTTCTTC.

This clone showed up just a few times. This chain connects TRBV30 to TRBJ1-5; D uncertain. V lost 6 bases and J lost 1, with 10 bases in between. Germline CDR1 is GTSNPN and CDR2 is SVGIG (reference sequence). The CDR3 is 13 amino acids. In DNA, the CDR3 is TGTGCCTGCAGATCACTCAGCAATCAGCCCCAGCATTTT. It is translated as CACRSLSNQPQHF.

The J gene is TRBJ2-3, the V gene TRBV30; TRBD2 matches 9 bases. V gave up 0 bases and J gave up 6 bases; unmatched junction bases: 4. This CDR3 has 14 amino acids. CDR1 and CDR2 from the germline V gene are GTSNPN and SVGIG (reference sequence). The CDR3 nucleotides read TGTGCCTGGAGTGTGCCTAGCGGGGAGGATACGCAGTATTTT. Translating gives CAWSVPSGEDTQYF.